A selection of T cell receptor beta chains follows, all from one sample in a study of OX40 agonist ivuxolimab in advanced cancers. Sequencing used immunoSEQ multiplex PCR; TCRdb keeps in-frame clones, though not all of them. In the table there are tens of thousands of clones, around 93% of which are singletons. Sequencing used CD4+ or CD8+ T cells sorted from blood, obtained in a trial of the OX40 agonist ivuxolimab. The receptor set was obtained from an adult with an advanced solid tumor such as melanoma, head and neck, liver or kidney cancer. The CDR3 runs from the conserved cysteine through the conserved F or W. D genes are given only for firm matches.

d_call j_call v_call cdr3_nt cdr3_aa
TRBD1 TRBJ1-1 TRBV6-1 TGTGCCAGCAGTGAGTATACAGGGGTATCCCTGAACACTGAAGCTTTCTTT CASSEYTGVSLNTEAFF
- TRBJ2-1 TRBV4-3 TGCGCCAGCAGCCAGGTGCTCGGGAGCTCCTACAATGAGCAGTTCTTC CASSQVLGSSYNEQFF
- TRBJ2-5 TRBV5-6 TGTGCCAGCAGCTTGAAAGGGTCAGAGACCCAGTACTTC CASSLKGSETQYF
TRBD2 TRBJ2-1 TRBV7-6 TGTGCCAGCAGCTTTGCGTCTAGCGGGGGCTCCTACAATGAGCAGTTCTTC CASSFASSGGSYNEQFF
- TRBJ2-3 TRBV19 TGTGCCAGTAGTCAAGGGACTCTTCAAAGCACAGATACGCAGTATTTT CASSQGTLQSTDTQYF
TRBD1 TRBJ1-1 TRBV9 TGTGCCAGCAGCGTAGTAGGGGGGCAGGGGGCCACTGAAGCTTTCTTT CASSVVGGQGATEAFF
- TRBJ1-1 TRBV13 TGTGCCAGCAGCTTAGGGAGGGGGGTCACTGAAGCTTTCTTT CASSLGRGVTEAFF
TRBD1 TRBJ2-5 TRBV7-8 TGTGCCAGCGACGCGACAGGGGGAGAAGAGACCCAGTACTTC CASDATGGEETQYF
- TRBJ2-1 TRBV4-3 TGCGCCAGCAGCCAAGTAAGGGGTCACTCCTACAATGAGCAGTTCTTC CASSQVRGHSYNEQFF
- TRBJ2-7 TRBV28 TGTGCCAGCAGCCCGGGACATTCGGGCGAGCAGTACTTC CASSPGHSGEQYF
- TRBJ2-4 TRBV5-4 TGTGCCAGCAGCTCCCAGGGGGGACACAGGAACTTC CASSSQGGHRNF
- TRBJ2-7 TRBV7-9 TGTGCCAGCAGCTTATTCATCGGGGAGGCCTACGAGCAGTACTTC CASSLFIGEAYEQYF
- TRBJ1-2 TRBV27 TGTGCCAGCAGTTTACACGTGGGGGACTATGGCTACACCTTC CASSLHVGDYGYTF
- TRBJ1-5 TRBV7-9 TGTGCCAGCAGCTTAGTCGGTCAGCCCCAGCATTTT CASSLVGQPQHF
- TRBJ1-2 TRBV9 TGTGCCAGCAGCGTAGCTGGGGGGCGCCTCGACTATGGCTACACCTTC CASSVAGGRLDYGYTF
TRBD1 TRBJ2-7 TRBV9 TGTGCCAGCAGCCCCGGGACAGGGAGCAACGAGCAGTACTTC CASSPGTGSNEQYF
- TRBJ1-1 TRBV9 TGTGCCAGCAGCGCAGAACAGGGGAACACTGAAGCTTTCTTT CASSAEQGNTEAFF
- TRBJ2-7 TRBV25-1 TGTGCCAGCAGTGATGAGCCCGGTGGCGAGCAGTACTTC CASSDEPGGEQYF